This T cell receptor beta chain was captured in a study of PD-1 blockade in classical Hodgkin lymphoma. Described time point: cycle 4 day 1 (C4D1), after 6 weeks of nivolumab. Patients all relapsed after autologous stem cell transplantation, and there was variation in brentuximab vedotin exposure. The study recorded best responses of complete response, partial response or progressive disease. Clones were read by immunoSEQ multiplex PCR, and TCRdb kept only the in-frame ones, dropping some. The table records approximately 96,000 clones, approximately 94% of them present only once. The sequence derives from a human donor with classical Hodgkin lymphoma. Sequencing used peripheral blood mononuclear cells (PBMCs), obtained before the fourth cycle of nivolumab.

CDR3 DNA: TGTGCCAGCACCACTAGCGATACCTCCTACGAGCAGTACTTC. Its protein product is CASTTSDTSYEQYF. The J gene is TRBJ2-7, the V gene TRBV7-6; 7 bases align to TRBD2. With V trimmed by 7 bases and J by 0 bases, 6 bases remained unmatched. The CDR3 spans 14 residues. The germline V gene has CDR1 SGHVS and CDR2 FNYEAQ.